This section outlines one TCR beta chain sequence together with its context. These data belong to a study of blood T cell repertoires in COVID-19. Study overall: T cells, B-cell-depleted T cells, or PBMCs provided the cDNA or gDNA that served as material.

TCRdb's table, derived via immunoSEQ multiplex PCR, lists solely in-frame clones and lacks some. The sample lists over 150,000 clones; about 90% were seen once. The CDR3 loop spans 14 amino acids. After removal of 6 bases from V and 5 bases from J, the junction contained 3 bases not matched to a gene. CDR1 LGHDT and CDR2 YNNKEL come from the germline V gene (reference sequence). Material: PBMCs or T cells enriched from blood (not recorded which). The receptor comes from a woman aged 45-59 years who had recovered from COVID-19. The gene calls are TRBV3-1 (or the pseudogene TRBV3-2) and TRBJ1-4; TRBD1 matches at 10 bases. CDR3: CASRRDRGNEKLFF. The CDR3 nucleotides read TGTGCCAGCAGAAGGGACAGGGGCAATGAAAAACTGTTTTTT.